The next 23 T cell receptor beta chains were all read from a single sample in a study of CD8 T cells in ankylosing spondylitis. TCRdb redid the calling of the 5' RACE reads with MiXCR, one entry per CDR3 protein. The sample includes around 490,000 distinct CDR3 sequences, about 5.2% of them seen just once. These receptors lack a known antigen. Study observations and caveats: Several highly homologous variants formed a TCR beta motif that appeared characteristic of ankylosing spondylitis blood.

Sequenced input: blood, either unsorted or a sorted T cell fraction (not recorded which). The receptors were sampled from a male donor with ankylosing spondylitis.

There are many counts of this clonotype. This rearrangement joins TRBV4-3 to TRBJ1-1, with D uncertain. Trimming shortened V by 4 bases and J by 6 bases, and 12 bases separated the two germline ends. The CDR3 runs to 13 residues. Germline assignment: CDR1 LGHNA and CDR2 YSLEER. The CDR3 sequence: CASSPELGPEAFF. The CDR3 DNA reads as TGCGCCAGCAGCCCTGAGCTAGGCCCTGAAGCTTTCTTT.

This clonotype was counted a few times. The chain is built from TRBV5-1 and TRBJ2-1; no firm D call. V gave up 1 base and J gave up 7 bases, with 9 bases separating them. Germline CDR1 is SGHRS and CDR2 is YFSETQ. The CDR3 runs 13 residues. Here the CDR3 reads CASSLSGPNEQFF. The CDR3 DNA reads TGCGCCAGCAGCTTGTCGGGCCCGAATGAGCAGTTCTTC.

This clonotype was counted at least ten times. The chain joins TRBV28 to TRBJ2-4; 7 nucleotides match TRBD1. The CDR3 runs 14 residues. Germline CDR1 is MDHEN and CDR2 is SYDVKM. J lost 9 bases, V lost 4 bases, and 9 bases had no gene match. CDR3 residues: CASSSLSTGTIQYF. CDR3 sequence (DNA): TGTGCCAGCAGTTCCCTCTCGACAGGGACCATTCAGTACTTC.

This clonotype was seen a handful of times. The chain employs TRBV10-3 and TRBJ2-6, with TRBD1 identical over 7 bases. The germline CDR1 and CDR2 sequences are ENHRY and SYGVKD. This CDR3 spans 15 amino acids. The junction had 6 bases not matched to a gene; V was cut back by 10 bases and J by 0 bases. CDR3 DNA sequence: TGTGCCACTTTAGACAGGGTCTCTGGGGCCAACGTCCTGACTTTC. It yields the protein CATLDRVSGANVLTF.

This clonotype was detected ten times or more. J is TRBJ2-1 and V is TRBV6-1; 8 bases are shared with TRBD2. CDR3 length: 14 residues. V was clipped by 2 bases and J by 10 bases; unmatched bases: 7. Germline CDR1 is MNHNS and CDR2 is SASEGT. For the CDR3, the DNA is TGTGCCAGCAGTGAAAGGGTAGCGGGGAGAGAGCAGTTCTTC. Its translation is CASSERVAGREQFF.

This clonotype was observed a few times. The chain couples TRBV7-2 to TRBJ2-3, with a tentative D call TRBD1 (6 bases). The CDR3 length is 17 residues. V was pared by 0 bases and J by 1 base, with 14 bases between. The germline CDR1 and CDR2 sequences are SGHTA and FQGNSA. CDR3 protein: CASSLAGHGYGTDTQYF. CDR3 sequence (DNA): TGTGCCAGCAGCTTAGCGGGACATGGTTACGGCACAGATACGCAGTATTTT. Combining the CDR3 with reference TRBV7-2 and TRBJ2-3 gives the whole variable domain GAGVSQSPSNKVTEKGKDVELRCDPISGHTALYWYRQSLGQGLEFLIYFQGNSAPDKSGLPSDRFSAERTGGSVSTLTIQRTQQEDSAVYLCASSLAGHGYGTDTQYFGPGTRLTVL.

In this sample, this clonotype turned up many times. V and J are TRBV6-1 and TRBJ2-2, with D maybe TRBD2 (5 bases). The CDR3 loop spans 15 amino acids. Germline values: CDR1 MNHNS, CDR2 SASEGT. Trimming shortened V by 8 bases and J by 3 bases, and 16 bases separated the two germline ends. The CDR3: CASRLRDGDTGELFF. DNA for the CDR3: TGTGCCAGCCGCCTGAGGGATGGGGACACCGGGGAGCTGTTTTTT.

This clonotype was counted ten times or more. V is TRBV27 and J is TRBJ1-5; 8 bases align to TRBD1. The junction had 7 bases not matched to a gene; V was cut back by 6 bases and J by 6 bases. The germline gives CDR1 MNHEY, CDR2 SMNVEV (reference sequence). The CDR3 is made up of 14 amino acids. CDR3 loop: CASRPGGEAQPQHF. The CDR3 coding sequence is TGTGCCAGCAGACCAGGGGGCGAGGCTCAGCCCCAGCATTTT.

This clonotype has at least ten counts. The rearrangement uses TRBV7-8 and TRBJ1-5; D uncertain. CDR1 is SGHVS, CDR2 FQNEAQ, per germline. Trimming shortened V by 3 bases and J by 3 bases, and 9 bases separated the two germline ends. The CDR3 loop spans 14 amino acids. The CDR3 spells CASSFSGFNQPQHF. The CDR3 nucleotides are TGTGCCAGCAGCTTCTCCGGTTTCAATCAGCCCCAGCATTTT. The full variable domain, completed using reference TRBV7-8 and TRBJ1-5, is GAGVSQSPRYKVAKRGQDVALRCDPISGHVSLFWYQQALGQGPEFLTYFQNEAQLDKSGLPSDRFFAERPEGSVSTLKIQRTQQEDSAVYLCASSFSGFNQPQHFGDGTRLSIL.

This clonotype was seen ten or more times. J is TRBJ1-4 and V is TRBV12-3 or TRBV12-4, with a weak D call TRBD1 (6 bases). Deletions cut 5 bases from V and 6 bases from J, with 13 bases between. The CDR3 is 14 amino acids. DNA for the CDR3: TGTGCCAGCAGTCCTACGGGGGGCGATGAAAAACTGTTTTTT. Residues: CASSPTGGDEKLFF.

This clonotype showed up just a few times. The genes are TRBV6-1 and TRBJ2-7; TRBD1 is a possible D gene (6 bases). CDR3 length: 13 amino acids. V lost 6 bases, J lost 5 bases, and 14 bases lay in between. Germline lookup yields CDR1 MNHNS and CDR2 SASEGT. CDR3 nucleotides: TGTGCCAGCAGCCCTCCGGGACAAAACGAGCAGTACTTC. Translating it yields CASSPPGQNEQYF.

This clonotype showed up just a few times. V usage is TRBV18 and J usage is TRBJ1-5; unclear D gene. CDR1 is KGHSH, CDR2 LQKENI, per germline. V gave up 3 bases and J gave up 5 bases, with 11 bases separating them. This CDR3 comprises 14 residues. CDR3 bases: TGTGCCAGCTCACCGGGCAATAGGGATCAGCCCCAGCATTTT. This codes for CASSPGNRDQPQHF. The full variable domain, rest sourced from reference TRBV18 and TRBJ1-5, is NAGVMQNPRHLVRRRGQEARLRCSPMKGHSHVYWYRQLPEEGLKFMVYLQKENIIDESGMPKERFSAEFPKEGPSILRIQQVVRGDSAAYFCASSPGNRDQPQHFGDGTRLSIL.

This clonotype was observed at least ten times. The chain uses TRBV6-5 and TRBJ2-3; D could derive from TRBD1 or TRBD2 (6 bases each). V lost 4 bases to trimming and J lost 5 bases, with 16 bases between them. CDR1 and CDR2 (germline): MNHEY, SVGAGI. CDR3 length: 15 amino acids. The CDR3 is CASSSWGANLDTQYF. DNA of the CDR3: TGTGCCAGCAGTTCATGGGGGGCTAATTTAGATACGCAGTATTTT.

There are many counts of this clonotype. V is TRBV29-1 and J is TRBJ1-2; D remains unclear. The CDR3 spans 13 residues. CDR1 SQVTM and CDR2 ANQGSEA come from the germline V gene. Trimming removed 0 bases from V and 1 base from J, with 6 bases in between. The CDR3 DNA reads TGCAGCGTTGAAGATGGCCGTAACTATGGCTACACCTTC. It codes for CSVEDGRNYGYTF.

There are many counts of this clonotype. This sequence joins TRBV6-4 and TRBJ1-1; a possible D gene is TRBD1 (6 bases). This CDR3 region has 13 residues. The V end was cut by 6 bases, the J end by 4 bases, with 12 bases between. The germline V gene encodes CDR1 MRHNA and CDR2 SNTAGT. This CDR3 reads CASRSRGTTEAFF. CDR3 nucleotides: TGTGCCAGCAGAAGCAGGGGAACCACTGAAGCTTTCTTT.

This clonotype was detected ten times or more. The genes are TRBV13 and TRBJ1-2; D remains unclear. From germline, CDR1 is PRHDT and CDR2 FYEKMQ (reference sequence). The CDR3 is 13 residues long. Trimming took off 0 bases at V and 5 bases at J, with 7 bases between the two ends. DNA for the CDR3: TGTGCCAGCAGCTTAGGTGCGGAGTATGGCTACACCTTC. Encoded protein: CASSLGAEYGYTF.

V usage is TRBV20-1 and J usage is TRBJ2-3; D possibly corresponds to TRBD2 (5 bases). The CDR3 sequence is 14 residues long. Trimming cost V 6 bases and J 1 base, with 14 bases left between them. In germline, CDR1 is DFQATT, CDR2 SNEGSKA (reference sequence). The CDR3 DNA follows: TGCAGTGCCCCCCGGGGAGATGGCACAGATACGCAGTATTTT. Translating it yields CSAPRGDGTDTQYF.

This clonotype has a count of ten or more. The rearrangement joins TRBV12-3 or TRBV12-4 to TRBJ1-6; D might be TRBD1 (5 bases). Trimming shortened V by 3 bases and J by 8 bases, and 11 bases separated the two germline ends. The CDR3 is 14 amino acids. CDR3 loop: CASSFEGLYSPLHF. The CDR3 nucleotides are TGTGCCAGCAGTTTTGAGGGGTTGTATTCACCCCTCCACTTT.

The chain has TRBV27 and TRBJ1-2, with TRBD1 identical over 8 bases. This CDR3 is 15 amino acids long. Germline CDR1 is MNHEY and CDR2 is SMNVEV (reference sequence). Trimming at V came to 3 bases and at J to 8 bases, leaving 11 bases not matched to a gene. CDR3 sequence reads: CASSLWGTRGPGYTF. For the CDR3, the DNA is TGTGCCAGCAGTTTGTGGGGAACCAGGGGGCCGGGCTACACCTTC.

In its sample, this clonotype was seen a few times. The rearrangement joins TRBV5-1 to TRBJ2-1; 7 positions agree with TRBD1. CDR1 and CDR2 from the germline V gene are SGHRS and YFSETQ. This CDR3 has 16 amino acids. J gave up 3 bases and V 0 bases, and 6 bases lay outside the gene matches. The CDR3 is CASSLEGQPVYNEQFF. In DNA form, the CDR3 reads TGCGCCAGCAGCTTGGAGGGACAGCCAGTCTACAATGAGCAGTTCTTC.

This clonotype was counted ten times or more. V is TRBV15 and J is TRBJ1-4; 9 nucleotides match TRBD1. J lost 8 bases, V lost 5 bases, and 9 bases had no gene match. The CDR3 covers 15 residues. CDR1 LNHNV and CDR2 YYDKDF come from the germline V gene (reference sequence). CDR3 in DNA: TGTGCCACCAGCCTCCGGGACAGGGAGATGGAAAAACTGTTTTTT. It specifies CATSLRDREMEKLFF.

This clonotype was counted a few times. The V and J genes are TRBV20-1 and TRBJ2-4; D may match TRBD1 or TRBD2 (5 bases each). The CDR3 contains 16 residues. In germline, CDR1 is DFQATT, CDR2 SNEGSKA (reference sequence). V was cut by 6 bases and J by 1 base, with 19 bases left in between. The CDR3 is CSAGRYAEAAKNIQYF. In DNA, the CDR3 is TGCAGTGCGGGACGTTATGCGGAGGCGGCCAAAAACATTCAGTACTTC.

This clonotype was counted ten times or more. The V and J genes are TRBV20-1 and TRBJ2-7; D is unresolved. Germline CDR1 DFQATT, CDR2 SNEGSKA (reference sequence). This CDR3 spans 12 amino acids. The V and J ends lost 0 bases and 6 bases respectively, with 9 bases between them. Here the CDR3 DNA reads TGCAGTGCTAGAGACAGGCCGGGCGAGCAGTACTTC. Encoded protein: CSARDRPGEQYF.